A selection of T cell receptor beta chains follows, all from one sample in a study of radiation and T cells in renal cell carcinoma. Clones were read by immunoSEQ multiplex PCR, and TCRdb kept only the in-frame ones, dropping some. The table shows around 94,000 clones, with over 80% occurring only once. The sequencing used blood, collected from a patient whose treatment included radiotherapy and nephrectomy. Receptors were obtained from a man in his forties or fifties with renal cell carcinoma. Each CDR3 is given with its conserved first and last residue. Fields, in order: clone size, J gene, D gene, V gene, CDR3 DNA, CDR3 protein. A D gene is named only where the DNA matches it firmly. For some rows the clone size is stated as once, few or many, or as a class when expanded; others skip it.

>.|TRBJ2-7|TRBD2|TRBV7-2
TGTGCCAGCAGCCCGCGAGCGGGGGCGGCCTACGAGCAGTACTTC
CASSPRAGAAYEQYF
>.|TRBJ1-2|.|TRBV18
TGTGCCAGCTCACCACCCGTAACCCCGGCAGGTGGCGGCTACACCTTC
CASSPPVTPAGGGYTF
>.|TRBJ2-3|TRBD1|TRBV7-9
TGTGCCAGCAGCCCCCCGGGACAGGGTTCAGATACGCAGTATTTT
CASSPPGQGSDTQYF
>.|TRBJ1-5|.|TRBV6-5
TGTGCCAGCCAAGATAAGAGTAGCAATCAGCCCCAGCATTTT
CASQDKSSNQPQHF
>few|TRBJ2-7|TRBD1|TRBV7-6
TGTGCCAGCAGCCCAGAGACAGGGCCCTACGAGCAGTACTTC
CASSPETGPYEQYF
>.|TRBJ1-2|.|TRBV7-2
TGTGCCAGCAGCTTACTCGCCTATGGCTACACCTTC
CASSLLAYGYTF
>.|TRBJ2-1|TRBD2|TRBV30
TGTGCCTGGAGTGCCAAGGGCGGGGGGCCATACAATGAGCAGTTCTTC
CAWSAKGGGPYNEQFF
>.|TRBJ2-1|TRBD1|TRBV6-8
TGTGCCAGCAGTGGGACAGCAACCTACAATGAGCAGTTCTTC
CASSGTATYNEQFF
>few|TRBJ1-2|.|TRBV27
TGTGCCAGCGCTCCCAGGGTTTCATTAAATGGCTACACCTTC
CASAPRVSLNGYTF
>.|TRBJ1-5|TRBD1|TRBV6-1
TGTGCCAGCAGTGAGGCAGGGGGCAACCAGCCCCAGCATTTT
CASSEAGGNQPQHF
>.|TRBJ2-2|.|TRBV6-5
TGTGCCAGCGGCCGGGACGGGGAGCTGTTTTTT
CASGRDGELFF
>.|TRBJ2-7|.|TRBV9
TGTGCCAGCAGCCCCCGGGACTTTCTCTCCTACGAGCAGTACTTC
CASSPRDFLSYEQYF
>.|TRBJ2-2|TRBD2|TRBV6-5
TGTGCCAGCAGGACTAGCGGTTTCACCGGGGAGCTGTTTTTT
CASRTSGFTGELFF
>.|TRBJ2-3|.|TRBV2
TGTGGGGGCCGCAGGACTTTTACCCTGGATACGCAGTATTTT
CGGRRTFTLDTQYF
>once|TRBJ2-1|TRBD2|TRBV2
TGTGCCAGCAGCTCTACCACCCCACTAGCGGGAGCGGACCGCGGGGGTGAGCAGTTCTTC
CASSSTTPLAGADRGGEQFF
>.|TRBJ2-6|TRBD1|TRBV15
TGTGCCACCAGCAGAGACTGGACAGGGGGGACCTCTGGGGCCAACGTCCTGACTTTC
CATSRDWTGGTSGANVLTF
>.|TRBJ2-6|.|TRBV7-8
TGTGCCAGCAGCCCAGGGTCTGGGGCCAACGTCCTGACTTTC
CASSPGSGANVLTF
>.|TRBJ2-7|.|TRBV28
TGTGCCAGCAGTTTATTATCAGGACCCACCAACTACGAGCAGTACTTC
CASSLLSGPTNYEQYF
>.|TRBJ2-1|.|TRBV19
TGTGCCAGTGGGAGAACAGGCTCCTACAATGAGCAGTTCTTC
CASGRTGSYNEQFF
>few|TRBJ1-1|.|TRBV19
TGTGCCAGTAGTTGGAGGGGAACTGAAGCTTTCTTT
CASSWRGTEAFF
>.|TRBJ2-7|.|TRBV28
TGTGCCAGCAGTTCAGGGACCATTAGTTCCTACGAGCAGTACTTC
CASSSGTISSYEQYF
>.|TRBJ2-5|TRBD1|TRBV10-3
TGTGCCATCAGCCCGGGACAGGGAAGCCAAGAGACCCAGTACTTC
CAISPGQGSQETQYF
>.|TRBJ2-7|.|TRBV11-1
TGTGCCAGCAGCCGCCGTCGGCCCCCCTACGAGCAGTACTTC
CASSRRRPPYEQYF
>.|TRBJ1-3|.|TRBV18
TGTGCCAGCTCACCGGACGCAGGCTCTGGAAACACCATATATTTT
CASSPDAGSGNTIYF
>few|TRBJ1-3|.|TRBV7-2
TGTGCCAGCAGCTTAACGGGTACTGCTGGAAACACCATATATTTT
CASSLTGTAGNTIYF
>.|TRBJ2-1|TRBD1|TRBV5-1
TGCGCCAGCAGCTTGCCGGGACAGGCCTACAATGAGCAGTTCTTC
CASSLPGQAYNEQFF
>.|TRBJ2-1|.|TRBV7-2
TGTGCCAGCAGCTTAGCGCTCTATACGTACAATGAGCAGTTCTTC
CASSLALYTYNEQFF
>.|TRBJ1-6|.|TRBV19
TGTGCCAGCAACCGGGACCATCGCGGCTATAATTCACCCCTCCACTTT
CASNRDHRGYNSPLHF
>.|TRBJ2-2|.|TRBV10-3
TGTGCCATTCAGGGGAACGAGGGCGGGGAGCTGTTTTTT
CAIQGNEGGELFF
>.|TRBJ2-1|TRBD1|TRBV6-1
TGTGCCAGCAGTGAAGGGACAGGGTGGAATGAGCAGTTCTTC
CASSEGTGWNEQFF
>.|TRBJ2-2|.|TRBV27
TGTGCCAGCAGTTTCGGGTATGGGGACACCGGGGAGCTGTTTTTT
CASSFGYGDTGELFF
>.|TRBJ2-7|.|TRBV6-1
TGTGCCAGCAGTGGGCAGGCATGGGCCTACGAGCAGTACTTC
CASSGQAWAYEQYF
>.|TRBJ2-3|.|TRBV5-1
TGCGCCAGCAGCCCCCGATTTCGTAGCACAGATACGCAGTATTTT
CASSPRFRSTDTQYF
>.|TRBJ2-5|.|TRBV21-1
TGTGCCAGCAGCAAATTGACAGGGCAAGAGACCCAGTACTTC
CASSKLTGQETQYF
>.|TRBJ1-3|.|TRBV7-6
TGTGCCAGCAGCTTAGAGCAGGAGGGATCCACCATATATTTT
CASSLEQEGSTIYF
>few|TRBJ2-7|.|TRBV19
TGTGCCAGTAGTCAAGGACACCCCTACGAGCAGTACTTC
CASSQGHPYEQYF
>.|TRBJ2-1|.|TRBV2
TGTGCCAGCGGTCTCTACAATGAGCAGTTCTTC
CASGLYNEQFF
>.|TRBJ2-1|.|TRBV27
TGTGCCAGCAGTTCAAAAGGGAGCTACAATGAGCAGTTCTTC
CASSSKGSYNEQFF
>.|TRBJ2-2|TRBD1|TRBV6-6
TGTGCCAGCAGTTACTCCAGGGGGCTTGGCGGGGAGCTGTTTTTT
CASSYSRGLGGELFF
>.|TRBJ2-2|TRBD2|TRBV5-4
TGTGCCAGCAGCTCCCGGGTTGCTAGCGGGAGGGTAGAAAACACCGGGGAGCTGTTTTTT
CASSSRVASGRVENTGELFF
>.|TRBJ2-3|.|TRBV7-2
TGTGCCAGCACCTTTGTTTGGGGATCCACAGATACGCAGTATTTT
CASTFVWGSTDTQYF
>.|TRBJ2-5|TRBD2|TRBV19
TGTGCCAGTAGCCGACTAGCGGAGAAGGGGGAGACCCAGTACTTC
CASSRLAEKGETQYF
>.|TRBJ2-5|.|TRBV18
TGTGCCAGCTCACCCCTTGGAGAGACCCAGTACTTC
CASSPLGETQYF
>.|TRBJ2-7|.|TRBV11-1
TGTGCCAGCAGCATAGGACAGGCGGGATACTACGAGCAGTACTTC
CASSIGQAGYYEQYF
>.|TRBJ2-3|.|TRBV10-1
TGCGCCAGCAGTGAGTGGCCCACCCCAGATACGCAGTATTTT
CASSEWPTPDTQYF
>.|TRBJ1-2|TRBD1|TRBV6-4
TGTGCCAGCAGTGCAGACGACAGGGCGAACTATGGCTACACCTTC
CASSADDRANYGYTF
>few|TRBJ2-3|.|TRBV2
TGTGCCAGCACCCGATCTTTCACAGATACGCAGTATTTT
CASTRSFTDTQYF
>few|TRBJ2-7|TRBD1|TRBV18
TGTGCCAGCTCACCACTTACTTCCGGGACAGGGAGCTACGAGCAGTACTTC
CASSPLTSGTGSYEQYF
>.|TRBJ1-1|.|TRBV7-9
TGTGCCAGCAGCCGACAGGTCGGGGGTACTGAAGCTTTCTTT
CASSRQVGGTEAFF
>.|TRBJ2-3|.|TRBV7-2
TGTGCCAGCAGCTTCGTCAGCACAGATACGCAGTATTTT
CASSFVSTDTQYF
>.|TRBJ1-1|.|TRBV9
TGTGCCAGCAGCGCCGACAGGTTCCTCGGCTCTGAAGCTTTCTTT
CASSADRFLGSEAFF
>.|TRBJ1-6|TRBD1|TRBV7-9
TGTGCCAGCAGCGCCTACCGGGACAGGGCATCTTTGTGGTCACCCCTCCACTTT
CASSAYRDRASLWSPLHF
>.|TRBJ2-5|.|TRBV7-6
TGTGCCAGCAGTCTGGGGGTAGAGACCCAGTACTTC
CASSLGVETQYF
>.|TRBJ2-3|TRBD1|TRBV7-2
TGTGCCAGCAGCCTACAGGGGATGGGGAGAGATACGCAGTATTTT
CASSLQGMGRDTQYF
>.|TRBJ1-2|.|TRBV6-5
TGTGCCAGCAGCCCCCGGAGGTCGGGCTCTGGCTACACCTTC
CASSPRRSGSGYTF
>few|TRBJ1-1|.|TRBV28
TGTGCCAGCAGTACGAGCACTGAAGCTTTCTTT
CASSTSTEAFF